The TCR beta chain under discussion was sequenced for a study of blood T cell repertoires in COVID-19. In terms of age and location, participants ranged from about 18 to 95 years and lived in about two dozen US areas. Within 2 weeks of study entry, exposed participants had contacted a PCR-confirmed or clinician-diagnosed COVID-19 case. Germline CDR1 and CDR2: MGHRA and YSYEKL. CDR3 size: 18 residues. V trimming: 8 bases; J trimming: 3 bases; junction bases outside the gene matches: 13. TCRdb's table, derived via immunoSEQ multiplex PCR, lists solely in-frame clones and lacks some. The data contain around 220,000 clones, around 91% of them singletons.

The V and J genes are TRBV4-1 and TRBJ2-1; 13 nucleotides line up with TRBD2. The sequencing sample was made of PBMCs or T cells enriched from blood (not recorded which). The sequence was obtained from a young man who had been exposed to COVID-19. This CDR3 is CASGIKTGLAGNYNEQFF. DNA for the CDR3: TGCGCCAGCGGAATAAAAACGGGACTAGCGGGAAACTACAATGAGCAGTTCTTC.